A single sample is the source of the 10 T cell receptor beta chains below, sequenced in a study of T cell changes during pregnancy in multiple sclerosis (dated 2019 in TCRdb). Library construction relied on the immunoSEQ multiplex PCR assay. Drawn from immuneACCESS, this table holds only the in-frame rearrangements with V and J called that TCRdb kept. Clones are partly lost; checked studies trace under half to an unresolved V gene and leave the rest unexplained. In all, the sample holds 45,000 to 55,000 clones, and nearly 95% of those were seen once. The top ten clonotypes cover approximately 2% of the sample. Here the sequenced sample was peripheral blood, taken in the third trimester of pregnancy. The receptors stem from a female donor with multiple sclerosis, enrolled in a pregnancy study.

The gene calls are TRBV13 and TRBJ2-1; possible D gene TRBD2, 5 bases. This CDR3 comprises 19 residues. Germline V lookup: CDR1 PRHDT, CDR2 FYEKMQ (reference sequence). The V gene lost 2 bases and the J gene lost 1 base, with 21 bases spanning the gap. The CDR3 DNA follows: TGTGCCAGCAGCTTATACGAACGCAGACTAAGTCGGTCCTACAATGAGCAGTTCTTC. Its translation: CASSLYERRLSRSYNEQFF.

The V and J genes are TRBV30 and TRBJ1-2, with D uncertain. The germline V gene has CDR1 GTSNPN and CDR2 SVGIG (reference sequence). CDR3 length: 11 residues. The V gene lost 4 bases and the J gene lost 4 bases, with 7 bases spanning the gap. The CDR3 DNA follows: TGTGCCTGGAATCCGGGCTATGGCTACACCTTC. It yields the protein CAWNPGYGYTF.

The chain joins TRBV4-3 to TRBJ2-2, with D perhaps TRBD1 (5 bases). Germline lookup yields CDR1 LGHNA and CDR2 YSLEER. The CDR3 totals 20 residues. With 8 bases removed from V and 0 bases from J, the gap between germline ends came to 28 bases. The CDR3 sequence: CASAISPPLQAYPNTGELFF. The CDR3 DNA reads TGCGCCAGCGCCATCTCTCCGCCACTACAGGCATACCCGAACACCGGGGAGCTGTTTTTT.

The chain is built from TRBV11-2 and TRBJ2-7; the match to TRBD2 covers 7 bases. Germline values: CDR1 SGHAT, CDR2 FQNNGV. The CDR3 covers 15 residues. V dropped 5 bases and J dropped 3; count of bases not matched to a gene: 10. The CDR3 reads CASSVGGGGFYEQYF. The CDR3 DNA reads TGTGCCAGCAGCGTCGGTGGGGGGGGGTTCTACGAGCAGTACTTC.

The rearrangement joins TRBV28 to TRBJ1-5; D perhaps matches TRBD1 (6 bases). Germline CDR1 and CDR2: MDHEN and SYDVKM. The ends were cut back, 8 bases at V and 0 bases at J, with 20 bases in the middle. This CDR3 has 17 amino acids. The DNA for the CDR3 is TGTGCCAGCGTCCGGACAGATTTATATGATAGCAATCAGCCCCAGCATTTT. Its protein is CASVRTDLYDSNQPQHF.

The CDR3: CASSHLPGQGGAGNQPQHF. The CDR3 nucleotides read TGTGCCAGCAGCCACCTCCCGGGACAGGGAGGTGCGGGCAATCAGCCCCAGCATTTT. The V and J genes are TRBV4-2 and TRBJ1-5; 9 nucleotides agree with TRBD1. The V gene's germline CDR1 is LGHNA and CDR2 YNFKEQ. The CDR3 is 19 amino acids. Losses at the gene ends were 3 bases for V and 2 bases for J; bases not matched to a gene: 14.

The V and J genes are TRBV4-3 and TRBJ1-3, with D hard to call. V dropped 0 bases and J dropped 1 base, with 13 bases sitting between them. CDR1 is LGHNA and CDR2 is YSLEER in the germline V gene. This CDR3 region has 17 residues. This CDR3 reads CASSQDPPGVSGNTIYF. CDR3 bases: TGCGCCAGCAGCCAAGATCCTCCCGGGGTTTCTGGAAACACCATATATTTT.

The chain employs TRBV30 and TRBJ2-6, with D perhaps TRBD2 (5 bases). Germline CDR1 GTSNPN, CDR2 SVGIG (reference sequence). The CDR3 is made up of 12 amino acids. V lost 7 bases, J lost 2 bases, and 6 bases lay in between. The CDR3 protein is CASGAGANVLTF. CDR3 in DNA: TGTGCCTCCGGGGCTGGGGCCAACGTCCTGACTTTC.

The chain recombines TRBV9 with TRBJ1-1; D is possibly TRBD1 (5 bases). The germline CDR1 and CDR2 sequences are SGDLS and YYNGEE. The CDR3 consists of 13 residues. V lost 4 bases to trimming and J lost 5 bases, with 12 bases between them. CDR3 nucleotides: TGTGCCAGCAGCCCAGGGCCGGGTACTGAAGCTTTCTTT. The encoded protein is CASSPGPGTEAFF.

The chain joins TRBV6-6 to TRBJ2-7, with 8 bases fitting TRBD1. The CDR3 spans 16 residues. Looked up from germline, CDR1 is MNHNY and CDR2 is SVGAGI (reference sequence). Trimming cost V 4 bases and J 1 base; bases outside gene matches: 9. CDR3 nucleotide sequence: TGTGCCAGCAGTTCCGTAGACAGGGGCCTGTCCTACGAGCAGTACTTC. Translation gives CASSSVDRGLSYEQYF.